The next 21 T cell receptor beta chains were all read from a single sample in a study of cytomegalovirus exposure and HLA in healthy donors. The PCR used 60 Vbeta and 13 Jbeta primers. Profiling relied on immunoSEQ multiplex PCR, and the TCRdb table lists in-frame clones only, not all of them. The sample carries about 140,000 clones, around 70% recorded once. Sequences were obtained from PBMCs. Receptor source: a woman aged 25 to 39 in good health and CMV-seronegative.

Turning to this clone: Germline is not matched at one junction end, which may reflect a read error. This chain uses TRBV6-5 with TRBJ1-2; D is perhaps TRBD1 (5 bases). This CDR3 spans 14 amino acids. Germline loops: CDR1 MNHEY, CDR2 SVGAGI. DNA for the CDR3: TGTGCCATCAGTGAGTCGTTAGGGGTACGAGGCTACACCTTC. Translated, it gives CAISESLGVRGYTF.

This chain connects TRBV6-5 to TRBJ2-7, with TRBD2 matching over 10 bases. J was trimmed by 5 bases and V by 5 bases; bases with no gene match: 3. The CDR3 extends over 13 amino acids. The germline CDR1 and CDR2 sequences are MNHEY and SVGAGI. CDR3 coding DNA: TGTGCCAGCAGTCTAGCGGGGGCTCACGAGCAGTACTTC. It yields the protein CASSLAGAHEQYF.

CDR3 loop: CASSHDRGERGYTF. CDR3 coding DNA: TGCGCCAGCAGCCACGACCGGGGGGAAAGAGGCTACACCTTC. This chain uses TRBV4-1 with TRBJ1-2; D is perhaps TRBD1 (5 bases). From germline, CDR1 is MGHRA and CDR2 YSYEKL. The CDR3 runs 14 residues. V lost 3 bases and J 8 bases, leaving 16 bases between the germline ends.

This chain uses TRBV18 with TRBJ1-1; the match to TRBD1 covers 7 bases. Germline CDR1 and CDR2: KGHSH and LQKENI. The CDR3 has 14 residues. Losses at the gene ends were 4 bases for V and 1 base for J; bases not matched to a gene: 3. This CDR3 is CASSRQGQNTEAFF. The CDR3 DNA is TGTGCCAGCTCACGACAGGGACAGAACACTGAAGCTTTCTTT.

The rearrangement links TRBV28 to TRBJ1-2; 8 bases are shared with TRBD1. CDR3 length: 15 amino acids. V shed 5 bases, J shed 4 bases, and the junction held 9 bases outside the gene matches. Germline assignment: CDR1 MDHEN and CDR2 SYDVKM. CDR3 sequence: CASSALGQVLYGYTF. The CDR3 DNA sequence: TGTGCCAGCAGTGCCTTGGGACAGGTACTCTATGGCTACACCTTC.

CDR3 nucleotide sequence: TGCGCCAGCAGCTTGGGGACTAGCGGGCGAACCTACGAGCAGTACTTC. Amino acids: CASSLGTSGRTYEQYF. The chain carries TRBV5-1 and TRBJ2-5, with 11 bases fitting TRBD2. The DNA end is more similar to TRBJ2-7, so the J call may be wrong. The germline V gene has CDR1 SGHRS and CDR2 YFSETQ. The CDR3 length is 16 residues.

On this clone: Other DNA sequences from this sample encode an identical CDR3 as well. The rearrangement links TRBV7-7 to TRBJ2-2; TRBD2 matches at 8 bases. In germline, CDR1 is SSHAT, CDR2 FNYEAQ (reference sequence). There are 16 residues in the CDR3. The ends lost 4 bases at V and 5 bases at J; junction bases unmatched: 9. The CDR3 DNA follows: TGTGCCAGCAGCTCCCGTACTAGCGGAGAAACCGGGGAGCTGTTTTTT. Protein: CASSSRTSGETGELFF.

The V call is TRBV19, the J call TRBJ1-4; D might be TRBD1 (5 bases). Germline V gives CDR1 LNHDA, CDR2 SQIVND (reference sequence). CDR3 length: 15 amino acids. V was clipped by 3 bases and J by 4 bases, with 12 bases between them. Here the CDR3 DNA reads TGTGCCAGTAGTATCGCCGGGGGAGTTAATGAAAAACTGTTTTTT. Translating gives CASSIAGGVNEKLFF. Drawing the rest from reference TRBV19 and TRBJ1-4, the complete variable domain is DGGITQSPKYLFRKEGQNVTLSCEQNLNHDAMYWYRQDPGQGLRLIYYSQIVNDFQKGDIAEGYSVSREKKESFPLTVTSAQKNPTAFYLCASSIAGGVNEKLFFGSGTQLSVL.

DNA for the CDR3: TGTGCCAGCAGCACACTAGCGGGAGCTGGAGATACGCAGTATTTT. It is translated as CASSTLAGAGDTQYF. The V call is TRBV9, the J call TRBJ2-3; 11 bases map to TRBD2. This CDR3 has 15 residues. The V and J ends lost 4 bases and 5 bases, in that order; junction bases with no gene match: 6. Per the germline V gene, CDR1 is SGDLS and CDR2 is YYNGEE.

The chain uses TRBV6-6 and TRBJ1-1; D is possibly TRBD1 (6 bases). The V and J ends lost 8 bases and 5 bases respectively, with 12 bases between them. Germline CDR1 reads MNHNY; CDR2 reads SVGAGI (reference sequence). This CDR3 has 12 amino acids. CDR3 nucleotides: TGTGCCAGCCGCAAGGGGGGGACTGAAGCTTTCTTT. As protein: CASRKGGTEAFF.

This clone was detected only a few times. The rearrangement uses TRBV2 and TRBJ1-1; TRBD1 is a possible D gene (5 bases). V dropped 8 bases and J dropped 5 bases, with 6 bases sitting between them. CDR3 size: 10 residues. Germline V gene sequence: CDR1 SNHLY, CDR2 FYNNEI. CDR3 nucleotide sequence: TGTGCCAGCGGGGGGACTGAAGCTTTCTTT. Its translation is CASGGTEAFF.

The CDR3, as DNA: TGTGCCAGCAGTGTTGGACTAGCCTACGAGCAGTACTTC. Translation gives CASSVGLAYEQYF. The V and J genes are TRBV2 and TRBJ2-7; 7 nucleotides agree with TRBD2. Losses at the gene ends were 4 bases for V and 2 bases for J; bases not matched to a gene: 2. CDR3 size: 13 residues. Germline V gene data show CDR1 as SNHLY and CDR2 as FYNNEI.

Here the CDR3 reads CASSEGPAYGVRTEAFF. The CDR3 DNA follows: TGTGCCAGCAGTGAAGGGCCAGCCTATGGAGTAAGGACTGAAGCTTTCTTT. This chain joins TRBV2 and TRBJ1-1; D is unclear. In germline, CDR1 is SNHLY, CDR2 FYNNEI. The V end was cut by 1 base, the J end by 5 bases, with 20 bases between. The CDR3 loop spans 17 amino acids.

The J gene is TRBJ2-5, the V gene TRBV6-6, with TRBD2 identical over 8 bases. The J call is in doubt because the DNA end fits TRBJ2-7 better. Looked up from germline, CDR1 is MNHNY and CDR2 is SVGAGI (reference sequence). The CDR3 loop spans 15 amino acids. The CDR3 reads CASSYGSGSYNEQYF. In nucleotides, the CDR3 is TGTGCCAGCAGTTACGGGAGCGGGAGTTACAACGAGCAGTACTTC.

V usage is TRBV9 and J usage is TRBJ2-1; 8 bases fit TRBD2. CDR1 is SGDLS and CDR2 is YYNGEE in the germline V gene. CDR3 length equals 15 residues. V shed 2 bases, J shed 9 bases, and the junction held 10 bases outside the gene matches. CDR3 in amino acids: CASSVSGNGLSEQFF. In DNA form, the CDR3 reads TGTGCCAGCAGCGTTAGCGGGAACGGGTTGAGTGAGCAGTTCTTC.

This chain connects TRBV5-1 to TRBJ1-1; 11 nucleotides line up with TRBD1. CDR1 and CDR2 from the germline V gene are SGHRS and YFSETQ. There are 17 residues in the CDR3. V dropped 4 bases and J dropped 6; count of bases not matched to a gene: 14. CDR3 nucleotides: TGCGCCAGCAGCCGGCGGTCCGGGACAGGGGGTAAAGCTGAAGCTTTCTTT. Its protein is CASSRRSGTGGKAEAFF.

This clone has a handful of counts. The chain joins TRBV7-2 to TRBJ2-5; 14 bases line up with TRBD2. The junction had 7 bases not matched to a gene; V was cut back by 5 bases and J by 5 bases. The CDR3 extends over 16 amino acids. Per germline, CDR1 SGHTA and CDR2 FQGNSA. The CDR3, as DNA: TGTGCCAGCAGCCCTGGGACTAGCGGGGGTGGTGAGACCCAGTACTTC. Residues: CASSPGTSGGGETQYF.

A single count supports this clone. The chain recombines TRBV19 with TRBJ1-3, with D uncertain. Germline assignment: CDR1 LNHDA and CDR2 SQIVND (reference sequence). Trimming took 7 bases from V and 1 from J, leaving 11 bases between them. The CDR3 contains 14 residues. The CDR3 DNA follows: TGTGCCAGTAACCCCTCGGGTTCTGGAAACACCATATATTTT. Translated, it gives CASNPSGSGNTIYF.

This chain connects TRBV19 to TRBJ2-4, with D tentatively TRBD1 (6 bases). Germline V gives CDR1 LNHDA, CDR2 SQIVND (reference sequence). The germline V and J ends were trimmed by 5 bases and 0 bases, with 20 bases remaining between them. The CDR3 is 18 residues long. DNA for the CDR3: TGTGCCAGTAGTCCGAGTAACAGGGCCCAAATAGCCAAAAACATTCAGTACTTC. Translation gives CASSPSNRAQIAKNIQYF. Combining the CDR3 with reference TRBV19 and TRBJ2-4 gives the whole variable domain DGGITQSPKYLFRKEGQNVTLSCEQNLNHDAMYWYRQDPGQGLRLIYYSQIVNDFQKGDIAEGYSVSREKKESFPLTVTSAQKNPTAFYLCASSPSNRAQIAKNIQYFGAGTRLSVL.

The chain joins TRBV12-2 to TRBJ2-7; the table calls TRBD2, which could not be checked here. TRBV12-2 is described as a pseudogene. The CDR3 spans 17 residues. The CDR3 loop is CASRCAELSSSGPGWYV. CDR3 coding DNA: TGTGCAAGTCGCTGCGCCGAACTGAGCTCCTCGGGCCCGGGGTGGTACGTC.

The genes are TRBV28 and TRBJ1-5; possibly TRBD1 for D (6 bases). Germline loops: CDR1 MDHEN, CDR2 SYDVKM. The CDR3 is 14 amino acids. Trimming pared 6 bases from V and 0 bases from J, leaving 9 bases between. CDR3: CASSGQFSNQPQHF. CDR3 bases: TGTGCCAGCAGCGGACAGTTTAGCAATCAGCCCCAGCATTTT.